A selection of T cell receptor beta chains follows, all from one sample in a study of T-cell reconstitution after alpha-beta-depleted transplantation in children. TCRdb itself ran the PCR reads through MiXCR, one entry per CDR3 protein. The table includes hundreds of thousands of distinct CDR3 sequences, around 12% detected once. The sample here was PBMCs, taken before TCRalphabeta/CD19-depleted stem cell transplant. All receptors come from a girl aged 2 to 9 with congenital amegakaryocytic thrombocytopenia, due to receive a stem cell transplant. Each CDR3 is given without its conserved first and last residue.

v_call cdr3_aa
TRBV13 ASSESSGEQY
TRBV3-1 ASTQGGASDQQETQY
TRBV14 ASSRRGRKGGTEAF
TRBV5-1 ASSLVDEQETQY
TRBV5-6 ASSLPGLAATEY
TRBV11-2 ASSLGTTGDQPQH
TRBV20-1 SARDGGRPSTDTQY
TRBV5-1 ASSPPASTDTQY
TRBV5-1 ASSLYASGSSGDNEQF
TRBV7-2 ASSSLSGRDTQY
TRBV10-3 ATGDGRGQSSYNEQF
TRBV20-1 SARPGTGANVLT
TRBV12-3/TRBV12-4 ASSQGPPSNQPQH
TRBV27 ASSGTIKNIQY
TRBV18 ASSPPGTGVYEQY
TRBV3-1 ASSHHATGAEDTQY
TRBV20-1 SARDGGQQYGYT
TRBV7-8 ASSYKAGGPSSTDTQY
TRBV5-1 ASSFTDLSGANVLT
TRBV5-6 ASSRTSGETQY
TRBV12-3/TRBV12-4 ASNRVVNEQF
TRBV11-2 ASSLNPLEPASGLDTQY
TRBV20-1 SARLWGGRNEKLF
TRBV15 ATSSDRGRTGELF
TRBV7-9 ASSPRTSGRGDTQY
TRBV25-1 ASSDRDKSSYEQY
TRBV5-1 ASSGRTSGNTGELF
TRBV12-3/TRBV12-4 ASSLTEVVRSIGLPIGELF
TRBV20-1 SARDRATKSQPQH
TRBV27 ASSTALTQQAF
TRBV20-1 SARDSSGIYNEQF
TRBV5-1 ASSSDGRNTEAF
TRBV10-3 AISGGDRADNEQF
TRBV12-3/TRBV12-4 ASSLNNKMEQF
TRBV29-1 SAEIAGVVGDTQY
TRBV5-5 ASSLAPRSSYEQY
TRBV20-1 SARDPGQGGAATNEKLF